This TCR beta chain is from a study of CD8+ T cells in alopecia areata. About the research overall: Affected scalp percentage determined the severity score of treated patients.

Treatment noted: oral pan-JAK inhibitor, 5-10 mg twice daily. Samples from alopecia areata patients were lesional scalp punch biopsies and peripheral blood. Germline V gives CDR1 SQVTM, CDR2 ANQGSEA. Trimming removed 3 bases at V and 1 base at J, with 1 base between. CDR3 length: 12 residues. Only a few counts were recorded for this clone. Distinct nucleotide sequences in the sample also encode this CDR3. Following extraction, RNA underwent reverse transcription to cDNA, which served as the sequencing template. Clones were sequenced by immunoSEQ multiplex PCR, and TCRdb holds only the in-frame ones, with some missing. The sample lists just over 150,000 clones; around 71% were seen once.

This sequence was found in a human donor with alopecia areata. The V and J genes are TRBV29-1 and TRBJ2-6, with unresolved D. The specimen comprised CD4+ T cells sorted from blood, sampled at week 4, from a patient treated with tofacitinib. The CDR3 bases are TGCAGCGTTGAGTCTGGGGCCAACGTCCTGACTTTC. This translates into CSVESGANVLTF. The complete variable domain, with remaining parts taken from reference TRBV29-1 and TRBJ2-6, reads SAVISQKPSRDICQRGTSLTIQCQVDSQVTMMFWYRQQPGQSLTLIATANQGSEATYESGFVIDKFPISRPNLTFSTLTVSNMSPEDSSIYLCSVESGANVLTFGAGSRLTVL.